The 6 T cell receptor beta chains below were found in one sample sequenced in a study of blood T cell repertoires in COVID-19. TCRdb's table, derived via immunoSEQ multiplex PCR, lists solely in-frame clones and lacks some. The repertoire holds just over 150,000 clones, with 80% to 90% as singletons. The sequenced material came from peripheral blood. The receptors derive from a woman between 35 and 50 years old with acute or convalescent COVID-19.

This clone came up once. The CDR3 region has the DNA TGTGCCAGCAGCCTTACGACAGGAACGTTGACAGATACGCAGTATTTT. Translating it yields CASSLTTGTLTDTQYF. J is TRBJ2-3 and V is TRBV14; D perhaps matches TRBD1 (6 bases). Germline V gene sequence: CDR1 SGHDN, CDR2 FVKESK. V dropped 4 bases and J dropped 3 bases, with 17 bases sitting between them. The CDR3 spans 16 residues.

The rearrangement joins TRBV7-4 to TRBJ2-1; D perhaps matches TRBD2 (6 bases). Germline-derived CDR1 and CDR2 are SGHVT and SQSDAQ. Trimming removed 3 bases from V and 4 bases from J, with 13 bases in between. There are 15 residues in the CDR3. The CDR3 spells CASSFRDLHYNEQFF. Written as DNA, the CDR3 is TGTGCCAGCAGCTTCCGGGACTTACATTACAATGAGCAGTTCTTC.

The chain couples TRBV7-3 to TRBJ2-1, with D perhaps matching TRBD1 (6 bases). Looked up from germline, CDR1 is SGHTA and CDR2 is FQGTGA. V was cut by 1 base and J by 5 bases, with 9 bases left in between. The CDR3 length is 14 residues. CDR3 amino acids: CASSLMTGNNEQFF. DNA of the CDR3: TGTGCCAGCAGCTTAATGACAGGAAACAATGAGCAGTTCTTC.

The chain recombines TRBV19 with TRBJ1-1; a weak D match, TRBD1 (5 bases). The CDR3 contains 16 residues. V was trimmed by 9 bases and J by 4 bases, leaving 24 bases between them. Germline V CDR1 and CDR2: LNHDA, SQIVND (reference sequence). CDR3: CASRPPTGRRSTEAFF. As DNA, the CDR3 is TGTGCCAGCAGACCACCTACAGGTCGTAGAAGCACTGAAGCTTTCTTT. Filled out from reference TRBV19 and TRBJ1-1, the complete variable domain reads DGGITQSPKYLFRKEGQNVTLSCEQNLNHDAMYWYRQDPGQGLRLIYYSQIVNDFQKGDIAEGYSVSREKKESFPLTVTSAQKNPTAFYLCASRPPTGRRSTEAFFGQGTRLTVV.

This clone is a singleton in its sample. The chain uses TRBV3-1 (or the pseudogene TRBV3-2) and TRBJ1-5; TRBD1 might be the D (6 bases). The CDR3 covers 12 residues. The germline CDR1 and CDR2 sequences are LGHDT and YNNKEL (reference sequence). V was clipped by 7 bases and J by 12 bases, with 16 bases between them. The CDR3, as DNA: TGTGCCAGCAAGGGGGGGTCCGGACGCCAGCATTTT. The encoded protein is CASKGGSGRQHF.

The genes are TRBV5-1 and TRBJ2-1, with D possibly being TRBD1 (5 bases). The CDR3 runs to 11 residues. Germline loops: CDR1 SGHRS, CDR2 YFSETQ. Trimming took off 4 bases at V and 7 bases at J, with 6 bases between the two ends. CDR3 in amino acids: CASSRGNEQFF. The DNA for the CDR3 is TGCGCCAGCAGCAGGGGAAATGAGCAGTTCTTC. Full variable domain (rest looked up from reference TRBV5-1 and TRBJ2-1): KAGVTQTPRYLIKTRGQQVTLSCSPISGHRSVSWYQQTPGQGLQFLFEYFSETQRNKGNFPGRFSGRQFSNSRSEMNVSTLELGDSALYLCASSRGNEQFFGPGTRLTVL.